The 28 T cell receptor beta chains reported below all come from one sample, sequenced in a study of T cells in Graves' hyperthyroidism and ophthalmopathy. Regions amplified from RNA transcripts were the TCR beta CDR3 regions. TCR CDR3 regions were first amplified by RT-PCR with HTBI primers. A single record per CDR3 protein comes from TCRdb applying MiXCR to the multiplex PCR reads. In the table there are roughly 420,000 distinct CDR3 sequences, roughly 13% of which are singletons. The specimen was blood. Receptors were obtained from a woman younger than 35 with Graves' hyperthyroidism.

V usage is TRBV7-3 and J usage is TRBJ2-2; D is perhaps TRBD1 (6 bases). Trimming took off 5 bases at V and 7 bases at J, with 11 bases between the two ends. Germline V gene data show CDR1 as SGHTA and CDR2 as FQGTGA. CDR3 length: 13 amino acids. CDR3 region: CASSARQDGELFF. As DNA, the CDR3 is TGTGCCAGCAGCGCCCGACAGGACGGGGAGCTGTTTTTT.

This clonotype was counted a few times. This chain links TRBV5-4 with TRBJ2-1; no definite D call. This CDR3 is 12 amino acids long. Germline CDR1 is SGHNT and CDR2 is YYREEE (reference sequence). V was shortened by 4 bases and J by 8 bases, with 10 bases between the two germline ends. The CDR3 loop reads CASSQKGYEQFF. The CDR3 DNA sequence: TGTGCCAGCAGCCAAAAAGGCTATGAGCAGTTCTTC.

This clonotype was seen ten or more times. The V gene is TRBV7-2, the J gene TRBJ2-3; perhaps TRBD1 as D (7 bases). The CDR3 runs 16 residues. In germline, CDR1 is SGHTA, CDR2 FQGNSA. V was trimmed by 5 bases and J by 3 bases, leaving 18 bases between them. The CDR3 DNA is TGTGCCAGCAGCATAGGGGGCTCGGGAGTGACAGATACGCAGTATTTT. This sequence encodes CASSIGGSGVTDTQYF.

This chain links TRBV6-1 with TRBJ1-5; 7 bases align to TRBD1. The CDR3 length is 15 residues. V dropped 6 bases and J dropped 4; count of bases not matched to a gene: 9. Per the germline V gene, CDR1 is MNHNS and CDR2 is SASEGT. CDR3: CASRTTGSENQPQHF. CDR3 nucleotides: TGTGCCAGCAGGACGACAGGGTCAGAAAATCAGCCCCAGCATTTT.

This clonotype came up many times. The chain has TRBV18 and TRBJ1-5; the match to TRBD1 covers 9 bases. The CDR3 is 16 residues long. After removal of 0 bases from V and 5 bases from J, the junction contained 5 bases not matched to a gene. CDR1 and CDR2 from the germline V gene are KGHSH and LQKENI. The CDR3 protein is CASSPPGQGGDQPQHF. The CDR3, as DNA: TGTGCCAGCTCACCACCGGGACAGGGTGGCGATCAGCCCCAGCATTTT. Variable domain in full (rest from reference TRBV18 and TRBJ1-5): NAGVMQNPRHLVRRRGQEARLRCSPMKGHSHVYWYRQLPEEGLKFMVYLQKENIIDESGMPKERFSAEFPKEGPSILRIQQVVRGDSAAYFCASSPPGQGGDQPQHFGDGTRLSIL.

This clonotype was counted ten times or more. The V and J genes are TRBV29-1 and TRBJ1-2; D remains ambiguous. Germline CDR1 reads SQVTM; CDR2 reads ANQGSEA. The CDR3 spans 13 residues. V lost 4 bases, J lost 4 bases, and 13 bases lay in between. This CDR3 is CSVVGGDLYGYTF. CDR3 DNA: TGCAGCGTTGTCGGTGGAGACCTCTATGGCTACACCTTC.

This chain joins TRBV4-2 and TRBJ2-3; D is possibly TRBD2 (6 bases). Germline V CDR1 and CDR2: LGHNA, YNFKEQ. CDR3 length: 15 residues. Trimming shortened V by 1 base and J by 0 bases, and 8 bases separated the two germline ends. The CDR3 sequence: CASSQVAASTDTQYF. The CDR3 nucleotides are TGTGCCAGCAGCCAAGTAGCGGCTAGCACAGATACGCAGTATTTT.

There are many counts of this clonotype. The chain is built from TRBV6-1 and TRBJ2-3, with 7 bases identical to TRBD2. The CDR3 is 14 residues long. V lost 6 bases to trimming and J lost 2 bases; unmatched junction nucleotides: 5. CDR1 is MNHNS and CDR2 is SASEGT in the germline V gene. CDR3 sequence (DNA): TGTGCCAGCAGGGGGACTACCTTCACAGATACGCAGTATTTT. Its translation is CASRGTTFTDTQYF.

In its sample, this clonotype was seen many times. The chain couples TRBV20-1 to TRBJ2-4; 15 bases line up with TRBD2. From germline, CDR1 is DFQATT and CDR2 SNEGSKA (reference sequence). V trimming: 6 bases; J trimming: 1 base; junction bases outside the gene matches: 10. There are 18 residues in the CDR3. CDR3 nucleotide sequence: TGCAGTGCCCACGGACTAGCGGGAGGGCCCGGGGCCAAAAACATTCAGTACTTC. Protein: CSAHGLAGGPGAKNIQYF.

This clonotype was observed a handful of times. This chain connects TRBV27 to TRBJ2-5; 10 bases are shared with TRBD2. The J segment lost 5 bases and the V segment lost 5 bases, leaving 14 bases of the junction unmatched. Germline V gene sequence: CDR1 MNHEY, CDR2 SMNVEV (reference sequence). This CDR3 is 17 amino acids long. In nucleotides, the CDR3 is TGTGCCAGCAGTGCCCCACCTAGCGGGAGAGTGAGGGAGACCCAGTACTTC. It yields the protein CASSAPPSGRVRETQYF.

The V call is TRBV28, the J call TRBJ1-2; D unclear. The V end lost 6 bases, the J end lost 5 bases, and 13 bases lay between the germline ends. Germline CDR1 MDHEN, CDR2 SYDVKM. This CDR3 spans 13 amino acids. DNA for the CDR3: TGTGCCAGCAGCCACGGTGAGGAGTATGGCTACACCTTC. Its protein is CASSHGEEYGYTF.

Ten or more counts support this clonotype. The chain joins TRBV30 to TRBJ1-1; D is uncertain. This CDR3 region has 12 residues. The V and J ends lost 2 bases and 1 base respectively, with 5 bases between them. Germline V CDR1 and CDR2: GTSNPN, SVGIG (reference sequence). CDR3 loop: CAWSPGNTEAFF. CDR3 sequence (DNA): TGTGCCTGGAGTCCAGGGAACACTGAAGCTTTCTTT.

This clonotype was counted ten times or more. The chain is built from TRBV4-1 and TRBJ2-3, with D uncertain. The CDR3 length is 13 residues. Trimming shortened V by 0 bases and J by 5 bases, and 6 bases separated the two germline ends. In germline, CDR1 is MGHRA, CDR2 YSYEKL. The CDR3 region has the DNA TGCGCCAGCAGCCAAGATTATGGAGATACGCAGTATTTT. Its protein product is CASSQDYGDTQYF.

This clonotype was seen ten or more times. V is TRBV27 and J is TRBJ2-1; 7 nucleotides line up with TRBD2. Trimming at V came to 6 bases and at J to 13 bases, leaving 9 bases not matched to a gene. The CDR3 is made up of 12 amino acids. The germline V gene encodes CDR1 MNHEY and CDR2 SMNVEV (reference sequence). The CDR3 DNA is TGTGCCAGCAGACGGGCTAGCGGTTACCAGTTCTTC. Residues: CASRRASGYQFF.

This clonotype was counted many times. The J gene is TRBJ1-1, the V gene TRBV27; TRBD1 might be the D (5 bases). Trimming pared 5 bases from V and 0 bases from J, leaving 13 bases between. The CDR3 is 15 residues long. Germline V lookup: CDR1 MNHEY, CDR2 SMNVEV (reference sequence). This chain's CDR3 is CASSEIGGMNTEAFF. The CDR3 coding sequence is TGTGCCAGCAGTGAAATCGGGGGGATGAACACTGAAGCTTTCTTT.

The sample holds many counts of this clonotype. The chain uses TRBV2 and TRBJ1-1; 10 nucleotides agree with TRBD1. The CDR3 extends over 16 amino acids. Looked up from germline, CDR1 is SNHLY and CDR2 is FYNNEI. Losses at the gene ends were 8 bases for V and 5 bases for J; bases not matched to a gene: 14. Here the CDR3 reads CASLKSLTGGATEAFF. In nucleotides, the CDR3 is TGTGCCAGCTTAAAAAGCCTGACAGGGGGCGCTACTGAAGCTTTCTTT. Based on the CDR3 plus reference TRBV2 and TRBJ1-1, the full variable domain is EPEVTQTPSHQVTQMGQEVILRCVPISNHLYFYWYRQILGQKVEFLVSFYNNEISEKSEIFDDQFSVERPDGSNFTLKIRSTKLEDSAMYFCASLKSLTGGATEAFFGQGTRLTVV.

This clonotype was observed many times. The chain links TRBV27 to TRBJ2-7; 9 bases map to TRBD1. The germline V gene has CDR1 MNHEY and CDR2 SMNVEV (reference sequence). The CDR3 runs to 15 residues. V shed 3 bases, J shed 1 base, and the junction held 4 bases outside the gene matches. The CDR3: CASSFDRGGSYEQYF. The CDR3 nucleotides are TGTGCCAGCAGTTTTGACAGGGGGGGATCCTACGAGCAGTACTTC.

This clonotype was seen ten or more times. The V and J genes are TRBV19 and TRBJ1-5, with D maybe TRBD1 (6 bases). The CDR3 covers 17 residues. Trimming removed 3 bases from V and 7 bases from J, with 22 bases in between. Germline V gene lookup returns CDR1 LNHDA and CDR2 SQIVND (reference sequence). The CDR3 DNA is TGTGCCAGTAGTATGAGGGGGAGACAGTCGGGAGGACAGCCCCAGCATTTT. Residues: CASSMRGRQSGGQPQHF.

The rearrangement uses TRBV6-1 and TRBJ2-2; TRBD1 aligns across 8 bases. The CDR3 has 12 amino acids. With 7 bases clipped from V and 6 bases from J, the junction kept 1 base outside the gene matches. From germline, CDR1 is MNHNS and CDR2 SASEGT. CDR3 DNA: TGTGCCAGCACCAGGGGGCCCGGGGAGCTGTTTTTT. Residues: CASTRGPGELFF.

This clonotype showed up just a few times. The chain employs TRBV11-2 and TRBJ2-1; TRBD2 matches at 7 bases. The CDR3 spans 15 residues. Germline lookup yields CDR1 SGHAT and CDR2 FQNNGV. V was clipped by 1 base and J by 5 bases; unmatched bases: 5. CDR3 coding DNA: TGTGCCAGCAGCTTAGTCGGCGGGAGCAACAATGAGCAGTTCTTC. Encoded protein: CASSLVGGSNNEQFF.

This clonotype was counted many times. The chain employs TRBV6-1 and TRBJ2-7, with TRBD1 matching 9 bases. This CDR3 is 16 amino acids long. V lost 6 bases, J lost 2 bases, and 11 bases stayed unmatched. Germline CDR1 reads MNHNS; CDR2 reads SASEGT. The CDR3, as DNA: TGTGCCAGCAGGAAGACAGGGGGTTTTAAAACCTACGAGCAGTACTTC. Encoded protein: CASRKTGGFKTYEQYF.

This clonotype was seen ten or more times. V gene TRBV20-1 combines with J gene TRBJ2-7; no definite D call. V shed 3 bases and J shed 4 bases, with 19 bases lying between them. Germline V gives CDR1 DFQATT, CDR2 SNEGSKA (reference sequence). This CDR3 is 15 amino acids long. The CDR3 sequence is CSASSGRSPNYEQYF. The CDR3, as DNA: TGCAGTGCTAGTAGTGGTAGATCCCCCAATTACGAGCAGTACTTC.

Only a few counts were recorded for this clonotype. This chain connects TRBV18 to TRBJ2-2; the D is unclear. The CDR3 is 14 residues long. Germline V CDR1 and CDR2: KGHSH, LQKENI. V lost 3 bases, J lost 5 bases, and 10 bases lay in between. In DNA form, the CDR3 reads TGTGCCAGCTCACCCATCACGGGTACCGGGGAGCTGTTTTTT. This encodes CASSPITGTGELFF.

This clonotype has only a few counts. The chain uses TRBV2 and TRBJ2-5; 9 bases are a match to TRBD2. Germline V gene lookup returns CDR1 SNHLY and CDR2 FYNNEI. Germline trimming cut 5 bases from V and 4 bases from J; bases unmatched to any gene: 5. The CDR3 has 14 amino acids. The CDR3 bases are TGTGCCAGCAGTTGGCGGGGGGGTGGAGAGACCCAGTACTTC. Its protein is CASSWRGGGETQYF.

This clonotype was counted only a few times. This chain uses TRBV7-2 with TRBJ2-5, with D perhaps assigned TRBD1 or TRBD2 (5 bases each). V lost 2 bases and J lost 1, with 11 bases in between. There are 15 residues in the CDR3. Per germline, CDR1 SGHTA and CDR2 FQGNSA. The CDR3 DNA follows: TGTGCCAGCAGCTTATCACGGGACCTCCAAGAGACCCAGTACTTC. It specifies CASSLSRDLQETQYF.

This clonotype was seen many times. This chain connects TRBV5-1 to TRBJ2-5; D not resolved. V gave up 4 bases and J gave up 5 bases, with 15 bases separating them. The CDR3 spans 14 residues. Germline V gene data show CDR1 as SGHRS and CDR2 as YFSETQ. The CDR3 sequence: CASSPVKGSETQYF. The DNA for the CDR3 is TGCGCCAGCAGCCCAGTAAAGGGATCGGAGACCCAGTACTTC.

This clonotype was recorded once. A single base separates this from a much larger clone, so it may be a read error. The genes are TRBV9 and TRBJ2-7, with D possibly matching TRBD2 (7 bases). The V and J ends lost 3 bases and 6 bases respectively, with 13 bases between them. CDR3 size: 13 residues. Germline assignment: CDR1 SGDLS and CDR2 YYNGEE. The CDR3 DNA reads as TGTGCCAGCAGCGCTGGGGGGGGGGCCGAGCAGTACTTC. Protein: CASSAGGGAEQYF.

The chain carries TRBV19 and TRBJ2-1, with no clear D. CDR3 length: 16 residues. Germline V CDR1 and CDR2: LNHDA, SQIVND (reference sequence). Trimming took 1 base from V and 0 from J, leaving 10 bases between them. CDR3 bases: TGTGCCAGTAGTATAGTTGGGCGGTCCTCCTACAATGAGCAGTTCTTC. It is translated as CASSIVGRSSYNEQFF.